These T cell receptor beta chains were read from a single sample in a study of T cell changes during pregnancy in multiple sclerosis. Sequencing used immunoSEQ multiplex PCR; TCRdb keeps in-frame clones, though not all of them. The repertoire includes 35,000 or so clones, around 90% of them detected once, and about 3% sits in the top ten. The sample in question was CD4+ T cells from peripheral blood mononuclear cells, obtained in the third trimester of pregnancy. The receptors derive from a female donor in good health, enrolled as a control in a pregnancy study. CDR3s include the opening cysteine and the closing phenylalanine or tryptophan. A D gene is named only where the DNA matches it firmly. Clone size, where shown, is once, few, many, or a class for clones that have expanded.

d_gene	v_gene	abundance	j_gene	CDR3aa	CDR3nt
-	TRBV4-1	-	TRBJ2-7	CASSQDLVRYEQYF	TGCGCCAGCAGCCAAGATTTGGTGCGGTACGAGCAGTACTTC
-	TRBV5-6	-	TRBJ1-4	CASSYWPGEREKLFF	TGTGCCAGCAGCTATTGGCCAGGGGAAAGGGAAAAACTGTTTTTT
-	TRBV27	-	TRBJ2-7	CASSRVQGWGSYEQYF	TGTGCCAGCAGTAGGGTACAGGGATGGGGCTCCTACGAGCAGTACTTC
-	TRBV28	-	TRBJ1-4	CASTLLATNEKLFF	TGTGCCAGCACCCTACTTGCAACTAATGAAAAACTGTTTTTT
TRBD2	TRBV7-2	-	TRBJ2-1	CASSRTSGRYGNEQFF	TGTGCCAGCAGCCGGACTAGCGGGAGGTATGGGAATGAGCAGTTCTTC
TRBD2	TRBV7-2	-	TRBJ2-7	CASSSGRTSPYEQYF	TGTGCCAGCAGCTCTGGGAGGACTAGCCCCTACGAGCAGTACTTC
-	TRBV14	-	TRBJ2-1	CASSQKGVYEQFF	TGTGCCAGCAGCCAAAAAGGAGTCTATGAGCAGTTCTTC
-	TRBV19	-	TRBJ2-7	CASSPRGRTYEQYF	TGTGCCAGTAGTCCTCGTGGGAGAACCTACGAGCAGTACTTC
-	TRBV11-2	-	TRBJ1-6	CASSLDTSRSSLHF	TGTGCCAGCAGCTTAGATACCAGCAGGTCTTCCCTCCACTTT
-	TRBV6-1	-	TRBJ1-6	CASSATNSPLHF	TGTGCCAGCAGCGCGACAAATTCACCCCTCCACTTT
-	TRBV5-8	-	TRBJ1-2	CASSLEGGAVYGYTF	TGTGCCAGCAGCTTGGAAGGGGGGGCGGTCTATGGCTACACCTTC
TRBD2	TRBV18	-	TRBJ2-2	CASSQVDSGIGTGELFF	TGTGCCAGCTCACAGGTGGATAGCGGGATTGGCACCGGGGAGCTGTTTTTT
-	TRBV4-1	-	TRBJ1-3	CASSQPLGRQIKGNTIYF	TGCGCCAGCAGCCAACCACTAGGGAGGCAGATAAAAGGAAACACCATATATTTT
-	TRBV5-1	-	TRBJ2-1	CASSLRQSYNEQFF	TGCGCCAGCAGCTTGAGACAGTCATACAATGAGCAGTTCTTC
-	TRBV6-5	-	TRBJ1-2	CASRSPQGRNYGYTF	TGTGCCAGCCGGAGTCCACAGGGAAGGAACTATGGCTACACCTTC
TRBD1	TRBV6-1	-	TRBJ2-1	CASRGRDRLNEQFF	TGTGCCAGCAGAGGCCGGGACAGACTCAATGAGCAGTTCTTC
TRBD2	TRBV5-1	-	TRBJ2-7	CASSFAQREGYEQYF	TGCGCCAGCAGCTTTGCCCAGCGGGAGGGCTACGAGCAGTACTTC
-	TRBV19	-	TRBJ1-1	CASRRPGNTEAFF	TGTGCCAGTAGAAGACCAGGGAACACTGAAGCTTTCTTT
TRBD2	TRBV9	-	TRBJ2-1	CASSRTGAGGRYEQFF	TGTGCCAGCAGCCGAACGGGCGCGGGAGGGAGGTATGAGCAGTTCTTC
-	TRBV18	-	TRBJ2-7	CASSPETVASYEQYF	TGTGCCAGCTCACCAGAGACAGTGGCCTCCTACGAGCAGTACTTC
-	TRBV10-2	-	TRBJ1-1	CASVQRLGRGTEAFF	TGCGCCAGCGTCCAGAGGCTTGGGAGGGGCACTGAAGCTTTCTTT
-	TRBV9	-	TRBJ1-3	CASSVFSGISGNTIYF	TGTGCCAGCAGCGTATTTTCCGGTATCTCTGGAAACACCATATATTTT
-	TRBV15	once	TRBJ1-3	CATSRETGSGNTIYF	TGTGCCACCAGCAGAGAAACAGGGTCTGGAAACACCATATATTTT
TRBD1	TRBV4-2	-	TRBJ2-7	CASSQFTGGVDEQYF	TGTGCCAGCAGCCAGTTTACAGGGGGAGTTGACGAGCAGTACTTC
-	TRBV7-9	-	TRBJ1-2	CASTVTGHKSYGYTF	TGTGCCAGCACCGTGACGGGACACAAGTCCTATGGCTACACCTTC
TRBD2	TRBV7-2	-	TRBJ2-7	CASSLLAGGQYEQYF	TGTGCCAGCAGCCTACTAGCGGGGGGGCAGTACGAGCAGTACTTC
-	TRBV16	-	TRBJ2-7	CASSQRVPPLYEQYF	TGTGCCAGCAGCCAGAGGGTCCCACCCCTCTACGAGCAGTACTTC
TRBD2	TRBV7-9	-	TRBJ2-5	CASSLTSGSQETQYF	TGTGCCAGCAGCTTGACTAGCGGGAGTCAAGAGACCCAGTACTTC
TRBD1	TRBV28	-	TRBJ2-5	CASSLLIPRLGDRVKQETQYF	TGTGCCAGCAGTTTACTAATTCCGCGATTAGGGGACAGGGTCAAGCAAGAGACCCAGTACTTC